The T cell receptor (beta chain) described here comes from a study of blood T cell repertoires in COVID-19. Looking at the study overall: Samples came from the United States, Italy and Spain, spanning acute and convalescent COVID-19. In each case, the material was cDNA or gDNA derived from T cells, B-cell-depleted T cells, or PBMCs.

Original methodology: Amplification of reference gene primers provided the estimated nucleated cell counts. Profiled with immunoSEQ multiplex PCR; TCRdb holds only in-frame clones, not every one. V, J and clone size are those of that table, while D and trimming were read from the DNA. The sample yields over 100,000 clones, approximately 90% seen once. This CDR3 has 17 residues. In germline, CDR1 is KGHDR, CDR2 SFDVKD. V was shortened by 3 bases and J by 0 bases, with 13 bases between the two germline ends. The source of this sequence is a man between 50 and 59 years old with acute or convalescent COVID-19. Sequenced sample: peripheral blood. This chain links TRBV24-1 with TRBJ2-2; maybe TRBD1 (6 bases). CDR3 in amino acids: CATSDTQRGTNTGELFF. CDR3 DNA: TGTGCCACCAGTGATACCCAAAGGGGGACGAACACCGGGGAGCTGTTTTTT.